Listed below are T cell receptor beta chains from one sample, sequenced in a study of PD-L1 blockade in urothelial cancer. Libraries were prepared by immunoSEQ multiplex PCR; TCRdb keeps only in-frame clonotypes and omits some of them. Counted here are around 66,000 clones, more than 70% occurring once; the ten biggest clones make up about 11%. Specimen: PBMCs, collected around atezolizumab (anti-PD-L1) treatment. The receptors come from a man in his 60s with urothelial cancer. The CDR3 runs from the conserved cysteine through the conserved F or W. A D gene is named only where the DNA matches it firmly. The size field is filled for only some rows; it gives once, few, many or a size class.

len: 12
abundance: NA
d_gene: NA
j_gene: TRBJ1-1
v_gene: TRBV7-2
CDR3aa: CASSFWQSEAFF
CDR3nt: TGTGCCAGCAGCTTCTGGCAGTCTGAAGCTTTCTTT

len: 15
abundance: NA
d_gene: NA
j_gene: TRBJ1-1
v_gene: TRBV7-2
CDR3aa: CASSLSGQLGTEAFF
CDR3nt: TGTGCCAGCAGCTTATCAGGACAGTTAGGCACTGAAGCTTTCTTT

len: 15
abundance: NA
d_gene: TRBD1
j_gene: TRBJ1-2
v_gene: TRBV5-1
CDR3aa: CASSVGDSHGYGYTF
CDR3nt: TGCGCCAGCAGCGTAGGGGACAGTCACGGCTATGGCTACACCTTC

len: 15
abundance: few
d_gene: TRBD1
j_gene: TRBJ2-1
v_gene: TRBV6-5
CDR3aa: CASRLDRVLYNEQFF
CDR3nt: TGTGCCAGCAGACTCGACAGGGTCCTCTACAATGAGCAGTTCTTC

len: 15
abundance: NA
d_gene: TRBD1
j_gene: TRBJ1-6
v_gene: TRBV25-1
CDR3aa: CASSAMTGGYSPLHF
CDR3nt: TGTGCCAGCAGTGCCATGACAGGGGGCTATTCACCCCTCCACTTT

len: 15
abundance: once
d_gene: NA
j_gene: TRBJ1-2
v_gene: TRBV6-1
CDR3aa: CASSESDTANYGYTF
CDR3nt: TGTGCCAGCAGTGAATCCGACACAGCTAACTATGGCTACACCTTC

len: 14
abundance: once
d_gene: NA
j_gene: TRBJ1-1
v_gene: TRBV7-2
CDR3aa: CASNPPRVNTEAFF
CDR3nt: TGTGCCAGCAACCCACCACGGGTGAACACTGAAGCTTTCTTT

len: 18
abundance: NA
d_gene: TRBD2
j_gene: TRBJ2-1
v_gene: TRBV28
CDR3aa: CASESGRTSGGGYNEQFF
CDR3nt: TGTGCCAGCGAGAGTGGGCGGACTAGCGGGGGAGGCTACAATGAGCAGTTCTTC

len: 13
abundance: NA
d_gene: NA
j_gene: TRBJ2-7
v_gene: TRBV7-2
CDR3aa: CASSFRPGPEQYF
CDR3nt: TGTGCCAGCAGCTTCCGACCAGGGCCCGAGCAGTACTTC

len: 17
abundance: once
d_gene: NA
j_gene: TRBJ1-2
v_gene: TRBV10-3
CDR3aa: CAISEREEDSIPWGYTF
CDR3nt: TGTGCCATCAGTGAGAGAGAGGAGGATTCAATACCGTGGGGCTACACCTTC

len: 13
abundance: NA
d_gene: NA
j_gene: TRBJ1-6
v_gene: TRBV2
CDR3aa: CASTAGFNSPLHF
CDR3nt: TGTGCCAGCACTGCAGGCTTTAATTCACCCCTCCACTTT

len: 13
abundance: NA
d_gene: TRBD1
j_gene: TRBJ1-2
v_gene: TRBV14
CDR3aa: CASSTGVFYGYTF
CDR3nt: TGTGCCAGCAGCACAGGGGTATTCTATGGCTACACCTTC

len: 16
abundance: NA
d_gene: NA
j_gene: TRBJ2-2
v_gene: TRBV5-8
CDR3aa: CASSSPGVPGAGELFF
CDR3nt: TGTGCCAGCAGCTCCCCGGGGGTCCCAGGAGCCGGGGAGCTGTTTTTT

len: 14
abundance: NA
d_gene: NA
j_gene: TRBJ2-1
v_gene: TRBV7-9
CDR3aa: CASSLGYKRDEQFF
CDR3nt: TGTGCCAGCAGCTTAGGATACAAGCGCGATGAGCAGTTCTTC

len: 15
abundance: NA
d_gene: TRBD1
j_gene: TRBJ1-2
v_gene: TRBV5-4
CDR3aa: CASSLGQTLIYGYTF
CDR3nt: TGTGCCAGCAGCCTGGGACAGACACTTATCTATGGCTACACCTTC

len: 13
abundance: NA
d_gene: NA
j_gene: TRBJ2-3
v_gene: TRBV6-1
CDR3aa: CASSVEGADTQYF
CDR3nt: TGTGCCAGCAGTGTAGAGGGAGCAGATACGCAGTATTTT

len: 16
abundance: NA
d_gene: TRBD1
j_gene: TRBJ1-4
v_gene: TRBV19
CDR3aa: CASSIVPGQGNEKLFF
CDR3nt: TGTGCCAGTAGTATAGTCCCGGGACAGGGGAATGAAAAACTGTTTTTT

len: 14
abundance: NA
d_gene: TRBD1
j_gene: TRBJ1-4
v_gene: TRBV9
CDR3aa: CASSVWDRGEKLFF
CDR3nt: TGTGCCAGCAGCGTTTGGGACAGGGGCGAAAAACTGTTTTTT

len: 14
abundance: NA
d_gene: NA
j_gene: TRBJ2-3
v_gene: TRBV18
CDR3aa: CASSPPARTDTQYF
CDR3nt: TGTGCCAGCTCACCACCGGCCCGCACAGATACGCAGTATTTT